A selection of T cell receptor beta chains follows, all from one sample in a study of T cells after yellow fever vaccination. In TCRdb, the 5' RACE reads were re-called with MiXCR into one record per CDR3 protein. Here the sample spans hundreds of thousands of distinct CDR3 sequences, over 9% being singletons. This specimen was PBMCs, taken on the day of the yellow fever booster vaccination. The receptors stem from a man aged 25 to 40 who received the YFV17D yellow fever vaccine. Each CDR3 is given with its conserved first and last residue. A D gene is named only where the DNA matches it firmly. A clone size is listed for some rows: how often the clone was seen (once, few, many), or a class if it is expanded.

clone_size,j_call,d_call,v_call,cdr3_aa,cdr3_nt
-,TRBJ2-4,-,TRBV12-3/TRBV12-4,CASSPQGRAKNIQYF,TGTGCCAGCAGCCCACAGGGGAGGGCCAAAAACATTCAGTACTTC
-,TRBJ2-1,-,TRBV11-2,CASSRRSAEQFF,TGTGCCAGCAGCCGACGGTCTGCTGAGCAGTTCTTC
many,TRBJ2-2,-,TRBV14,CASSQINTGELFF,TGTGCCAGCAGCCAAATAAACACCGGGGAGCTGTTTTTT
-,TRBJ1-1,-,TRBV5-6,CASSSEGERTEAFF,TGTGCCAGCAGCTCGGAAGGAGAAAGAACTGAAGCTTTCTTT
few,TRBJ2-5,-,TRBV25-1,CASSRERGPGETQYF,TGTGCCAGCAGTCGGGAGCGCGGCCCGGGGGAGACCCAGTACTTC
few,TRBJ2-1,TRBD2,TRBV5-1,CASSLQGGLAGGAYNEQFF,TGCGCCAGCAGCTTACAGGGGGGCCTAGCGGGAGGTGCCTACAATGAGCAGTTCTTC
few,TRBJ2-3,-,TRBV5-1,CASSLGDRTDTQYF,TGCGCCAGCAGCTTGGGGGACCGCACAGATACGCAGTATTTT
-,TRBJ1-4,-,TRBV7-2,CASTVRGTTNEKLFF,TGTGCCAGCACCGTCCGGGGGACAACTAATGAAAAACTGTTTTTT
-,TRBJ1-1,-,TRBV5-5,CASKLQWNTEAFF,TGTGCCAGCAAACTCCAGTGGAACACTGAAGCTTTCTTT
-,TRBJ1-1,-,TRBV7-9,CASSLGGRMNTEAFF,TGTGCCAGCAGCTTAGGGGGCAGGATGAACACTGAAGCTTTCTTT
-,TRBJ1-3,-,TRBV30,CAWSRGISGNTIYF,TGTGCCTGGAGTAGGGGGATCTCTGGAAACACCATATATTTT
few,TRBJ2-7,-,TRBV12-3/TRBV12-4,CASSLKAHYEQYF,TGTGCCAGCAGTTTGAAGGCTCACTACGAGCAGTACTTC
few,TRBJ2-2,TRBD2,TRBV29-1,CSVGEFSSGRAGELFF,TGCAGCGTTGGCGAATTCTCTAGCGGGAGGGCCGGGGAGCTGTTTTTT
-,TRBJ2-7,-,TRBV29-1,CSVGLPSYEQYF,TGCAGCGTTGGGCTCCCCTCCTACGAGCAGTACTTC
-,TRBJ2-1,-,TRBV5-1,CASSLDGGAVYYNEQFF,TGCGCCAGCAGCTTGGATGGTGGGGCAGTATACTACAATGAGCAGTTCTTC
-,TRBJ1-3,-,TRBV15,CATSSIPLRNSGNTIYF,TGTGCCACCAGCAGCATTCCCCTCCGGAACTCTGGAAACACCATATATTTT
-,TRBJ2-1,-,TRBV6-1,CASTRYYGTEYNEQFF,TGTGCCAGCACCAGATATTACGGGACGGAATACAATGAGCAGTTCTTC
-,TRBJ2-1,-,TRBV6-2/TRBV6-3,CASSSLAVAYNEQFF,TGTGCCAGCAGCAGCCTTGCGGTCGCCTACAATGAGCAGTTCTTC
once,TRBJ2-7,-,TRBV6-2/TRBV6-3,CASSLGNYYEQYF,TGTGCCAGCAGTTTGGGCAACTACTACGAGCAGTACTTC
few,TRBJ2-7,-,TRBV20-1,CSAPLGGRSEQYF,TGCAGTGCCCCCCTCGGTGGGAGGTCGGAGCAGTACTTC
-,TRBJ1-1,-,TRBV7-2,CASSLNQEGRTEAFF,TGTGCCAGCAGCTTGAACCAGGAGGGAAGGACTGAAGCTTTCTTT
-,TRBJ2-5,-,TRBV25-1,CASRAQGETQYF,TGTGCCAGCAGGGCCCAGGGGGAGACCCAGTACTTC
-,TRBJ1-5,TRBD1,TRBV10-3,CAIRGTGESQPQHF,TGTGCCATCAGGGGGACAGGGGAGAGTCAGCCCCAGCATTTT
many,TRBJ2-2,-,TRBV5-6,CASSRTPPRKTGELFF,TGTGCCAGCAGCAGGACACCTCCACGTAAGACCGGGGAGCTGTTTTTT
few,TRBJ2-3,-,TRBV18,CASSEGHGDTDTQYF,TGTGCCAGCTCGGAGGGCCACGGAGACACAGATACGCAGTATTTT
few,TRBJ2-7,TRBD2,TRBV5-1,CASSLGLAGGRVQYF,TGCGCCAGCAGCCTGGGACTAGCGGGAGGAAGAGTGCAGTACTTC
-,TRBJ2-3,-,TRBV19,CASSSTGFGADTQYF,TGTGCCAGTAGCTCCACTGGCTTTGGGGCAGATACGCAGTATTTT
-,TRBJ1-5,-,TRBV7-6,CASSLGSPSANQPQHF,TGTGCCAGCAGCTTAGGGTCCCCGTCCGCAAATCAGCCCCAGCATTTT
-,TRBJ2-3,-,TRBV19,CASSVGRLVGSDTQYF,TGTGCCAGTAGTGTAGGCAGACTAGTGGGATCAGATACGCAGTATTTT
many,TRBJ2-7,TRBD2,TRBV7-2,CASSSGPGGIYEQYF,TGTGCCAGCAGCAGCGGGCCGGGAGGGATATACGAGCAGTACTTC
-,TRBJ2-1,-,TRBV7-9,CASSLLSDSYNEQFF,TGTGCCAGCAGCTTGCTCAGCGATTCCTACAATGAGCAGTTCTTC
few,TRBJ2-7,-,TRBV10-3,CAISLLDEQYF,TGTGCCATCAGCCTACTAGACGAGCAGTACTTC
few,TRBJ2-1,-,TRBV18,CASSPYSGTTYNEQFF,TGTGCCAGCTCACCCTACTCCGGGACAACATACAATGAGCAGTTCTTC
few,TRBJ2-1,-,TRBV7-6,CASHAAEVHYNEQFF,TGTGCCAGCCATGCAGCGGAGGTTCATTACAATGAGCAGTTCTTC
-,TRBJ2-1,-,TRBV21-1,CASSKALLAGGTDEQFF,TGTGCCAGCAGCAAAGCGCTTCTGGCAGGGGGCACGGATGAGCAGTTCTTC
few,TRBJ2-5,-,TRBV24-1,CATSDSWYQETQYF,TGTGCCACCAGTGATTCCTGGTACCAAGAGACCCAGTACTTC
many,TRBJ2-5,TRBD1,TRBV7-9,CASSLRTGSPAETQYF,TGTGCCAGCAGCTTGCGGACAGGATCTCCGGCAGAGACCCAGTACTTC
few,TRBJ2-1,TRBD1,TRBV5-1,CASSQTGEQYNEQFF,TGCGCCAGCAGCCAAACAGGGGAACAATACAATGAGCAGTTCTTC
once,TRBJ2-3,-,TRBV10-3,CAIGESGPRGRTDTQYF,TGTGCCATCGGTGAGTCGGGGCCCAGAGGTAGGACAGATACGCAGTATTTT
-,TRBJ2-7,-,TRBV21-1,CASSDSPGLAGGISYEQYF,TGCGCCAGCAGCGACAGTCCGGGACTAGCGGGAGGGATCTCCTACGAGCAGTACTTC
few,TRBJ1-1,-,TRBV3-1,CASSQEWGAEAFF,TGTGCCAGCAGCCAAGAATGGGGGGCTGAAGCTTTCTTT
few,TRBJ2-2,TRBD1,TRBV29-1,CSVHFSGTGGTGELFF,TGCAGCGTTCACTTTTCCGGGACAGGGGGCACCGGGGAGCTGTTTTTT
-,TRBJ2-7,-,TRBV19,CASSKGAGASGEQYF,TGTGCCAGTAGTAAAGGAGCAGGGGCATCGGGGGAGCAGTACTTC
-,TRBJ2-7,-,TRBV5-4,CASSREDYEQYF,TGTGCCAGCAGCAGGGAGGACTACGAGCAGTACTTC
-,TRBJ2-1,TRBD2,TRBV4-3,CASSETSLAGDIYEQFF,TGCGCCAGCAGCGAGACTTCACTAGCGGGAGATATCTATGAGCAGTTCTTC
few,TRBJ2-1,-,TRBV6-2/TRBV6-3,CASLAANSYNEQFF,TGTGCCAGCTTAGCGGCTAACTCCTACAATGAGCAGTTCTTC
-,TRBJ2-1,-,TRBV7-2,CASSLAGLQFF,TGTGCCAGCAGCTTAGCGGGACTGCAGTTCTTC